The source of this T cell receptor beta chain is a study of blood T cell repertoires in COVID-19. Study as a whole: Nucleic acid was either cDNA or gDNA, and it came from T cells, B-cell-depleted T cells, or PBMCs.

In this sample, this clone turned up once. V was clipped by 0 bases and J by 7 bases, with 8 bases between them. The CDR3 extends over 14 amino acids. Germline V gene lookup returns CDR1 SGHRS and CDR2 YFSETQ. Seattle researchers signed up patients amid active infection and tracked them longitudinally. The data were produced by immunoSEQ multiplex PCR, yet TCRdb's version contains in-frame clones alone and is incomplete. The sample has roughly 410,000 clones, 70% to 90% seen once. This chain uses TRBV5-1 with TRBJ1-6; D gene uncertain. The source is a woman between 40 and 50 years old with COVID-19, enrolled during active disease. Source material: peripheral blood. CDR3 sequence reads: CASSLGGQNSPLHF. CDR3 DNA sequence: TGCGCCAGCAGCTTGGGAGGGCAGAATTCACCCCTCCACTTT.